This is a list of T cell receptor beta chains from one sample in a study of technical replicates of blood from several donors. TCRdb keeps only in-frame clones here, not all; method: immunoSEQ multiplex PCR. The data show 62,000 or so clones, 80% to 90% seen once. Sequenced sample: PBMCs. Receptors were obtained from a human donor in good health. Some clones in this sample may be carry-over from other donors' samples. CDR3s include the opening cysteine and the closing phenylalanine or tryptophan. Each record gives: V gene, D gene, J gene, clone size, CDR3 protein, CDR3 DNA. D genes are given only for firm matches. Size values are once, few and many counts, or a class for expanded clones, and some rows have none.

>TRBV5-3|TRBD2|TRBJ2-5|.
CARSQGIYSGGRGETQYF
TGTGCCAGAAGCCAGGGGATTTATAGCGGGGGGCGGGGAGAGACCCAGTACTTC
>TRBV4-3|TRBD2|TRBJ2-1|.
CASSQDREAQNEQFF
TGCGCCAGCAGCCAAGATCGGGAGGCCCAGAATGAGCAGTTCTTC
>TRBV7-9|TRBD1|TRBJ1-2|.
CASSTTGTGKNYGYTF
TGTGCCAGCAGCACAACTGGGACAGGAAAGAACTATGGCTACACCTTC
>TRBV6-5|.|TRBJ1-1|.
CASRRHVNTEAFF
TGTGCCAGCAGGAGACATGTGAACACTGAAGCTTTCTTT
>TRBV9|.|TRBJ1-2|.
CASSVGAGFYGYTF
TGTGCCAGCAGCGTAGGGGCAGGGTTCTATGGCTACACCTTC
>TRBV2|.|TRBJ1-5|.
CASSGPWGAQPQHF
TGTGCCAGCAGTGGTCCCTGGGGAGCACAGCCCCAGCATTTT
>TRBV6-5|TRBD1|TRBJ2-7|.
CASMGQSSYEQYF
TGTGCCAGCATGGGACAGAGCTCCTACGAGCAGTACTTC
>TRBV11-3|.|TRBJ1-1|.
CASSLNAGVTEAFF
TGTGCCAGCAGCTTAAACGCCGGGGTCACTGAAGCTTTCTTT
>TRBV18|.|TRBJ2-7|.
CASSPRGVYEQYF
TGTGCCAGCTCACCCAGAGGAGTGTACGAGCAGTACTTC
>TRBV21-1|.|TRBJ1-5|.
CASSKVKRSNQPQHF
TGTGCCAGCAGCAAAGTAAAGAGGAGCAATCAGCCCCAGCATTTT
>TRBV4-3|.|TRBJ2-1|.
CASSQVRVDEQFF
TGCGCCAGCAGCCAGGTCAGGGTCGATGAGCAGTTCTTC
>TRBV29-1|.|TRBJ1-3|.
CSVARGPSGNTIYF
TGCAGCGTTGCCAGGGGCCCCTCTGGAAACACCATATATTTT
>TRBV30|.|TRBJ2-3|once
CAIGSSSSRTDTQYF
TGTGCCATCGGGAGCAGTTCGTCTAGGACAGATACGCAGTATTTT
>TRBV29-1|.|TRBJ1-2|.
CSGLLNYGYTF
TGCAGCGGGCTTCTTAACTATGGCTACACCTTC
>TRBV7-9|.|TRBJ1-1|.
CASSLIFRTEAFF
TGTGCCAGCAGCTTAATTTTTCGCACTGAAGCTTTCTTT
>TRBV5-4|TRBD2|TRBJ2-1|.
CASSRTRKVLDEQFF
TGTGCCAGCAGCAGGACTAGAAAGGTCCTCGATGAGCAGTTCTTC
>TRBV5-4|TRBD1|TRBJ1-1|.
CASSLTAGGTNTEAFF
TGTGCCAGCAGCTTGACGGCAGGGGGAACGAACACTGAAGCTTTCTTT
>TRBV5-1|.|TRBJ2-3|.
CASSSPVTTDTQYF
TGCGCCAGCAGCTCCCCGGTCACTACAGATACGCAGTATTTT
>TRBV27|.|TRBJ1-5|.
CASSFHGQPQHF
TGTGCCAGCAGCTTCCACGGTCAGCCCCAGCATTTT
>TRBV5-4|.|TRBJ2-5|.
CASSLALVPETQYF
TGTGCCAGCAGCTTGGCACTAGTCCCGGAGACCCAGTACTTC
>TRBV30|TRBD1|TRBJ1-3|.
CAWSGDRGHGNTIYF
TGTGCCTGGAGCGGGGACAGGGGGCATGGAAACACCATATATTTT
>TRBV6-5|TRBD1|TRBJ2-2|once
CASTGQDTGELFF
TGTGCCAGCACCGGACAGGACACCGGGGAGCTGTTTTTT
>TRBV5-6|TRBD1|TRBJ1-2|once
CASSFFLGQVNGYTF
TGTGCCAGCAGCTTTTTTCTGGGACAGGTCAATGGCTACACCTTC
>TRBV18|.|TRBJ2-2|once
CASSLDRTNTGELFF
TGTGCCAGCTCCCTTGACAGGACGAACACCGGGGAGCTGTTTTTT
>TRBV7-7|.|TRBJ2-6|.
CASSPDTYSGANVLTF
TGTGCCAGCAGCCCCGACACCTACTCTGGGGCCAACGTCCTGACTTTC
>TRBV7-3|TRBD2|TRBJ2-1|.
CASSPLADVREQFF
TGTGCCAGCAGTCCCCTAGCGGACGTCAGAGAGCAGTTCTTC
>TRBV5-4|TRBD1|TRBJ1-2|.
CASSLDRGSNGYTF
TGTGCCAGCAGCTTGGACAGGGGTAGTAATGGCTACACCTTC
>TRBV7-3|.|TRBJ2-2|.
CASSSGLSNTGELFF
TGTGCCAGCAGCTCCGGACTTTCGAACACCGGGGAGCTGTTTTTT
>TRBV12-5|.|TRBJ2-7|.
CASGALSYEQYF
TGTGCTAGTGGCGCACTGTCCTACGAGCAGTACTTC
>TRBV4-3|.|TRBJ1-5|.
CASSQEEGQPQHF
TGCGCCAGCAGCCAAGAGGAGGGTCAGCCCCAGCATTTT
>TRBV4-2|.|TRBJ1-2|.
CASSQAGRSTNYGYTF
TGTGCCAGCAGCCAAGCGGGGAGATCAACTAACTATGGCTACACCTTC
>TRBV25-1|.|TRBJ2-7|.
CASSRQGSSGYEQYF
TGTGCCAGCAGTAGGCAGGGATCATCGGGTTACGAGCAGTACTTC
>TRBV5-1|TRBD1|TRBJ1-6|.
CASSQGQTSPLHF
TGCGCCAGCAGCCAGGGACAGACTTCACCCCTCCACTTT
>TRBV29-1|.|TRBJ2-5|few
CSVGRSETQYF
TGCAGCGTTGGGAGGTCCGAGACCCAGTACTTC
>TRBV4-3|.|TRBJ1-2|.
CASSQDLGGLSYTF
TGCGCCAGCAGCCAAGATCTTGGGGGGTTGAGTTACACCTTC
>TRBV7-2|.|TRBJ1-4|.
CASSFGGAMGEKLFF
TGTGCCAGCAGCTTCGGAGGGGCAATGGGTGAAAAACTGTTTTTT